One and the same sample provided the 7 T cell receptor beta chains below, sequenced in a study of shared clonotypes between healthy human individuals. The protocol was immunoSEQ multiplex PCR, while the TCRdb copy is restricted to in-frame clones and leaves out a portion. The table records roughly 2.1 million clones, 93% of them present only once. Positive CCR7 selection of CD45RO-negative cells yielded the naive CD8 cells, and terminally differentiated effector memory CD45RA+ cells were excluded. Sequenced input: naive CD8+ T cells from PBMCs. The receptors here all came from a man between 18 and 35 years old in good health. Some clones in this sample may be carry-over from other donors' samples.

This chain links TRBV28 with TRBJ2-1; D unresolved. This CDR3 is built from 15 residues. Germline CDR1 MDHEN, CDR2 SYDVKM. V was cut by 2 bases and J by 6 bases, with 14 bases left in between. The CDR3: CASSLAQFGFNEQFF. DNA for the CDR3: TGTGCCAGCAGTTTAGCCCAGTTCGGGTTCAATGAGCAGTTCTTC. The full variable domain, with the rest looked up from reference TRBV28 and TRBJ2-1, is DVKVTQSSRYLVKRTGEKVFLECVQDMDHENMFWYRQDPGLGLRLIYFSYDVKMKEKGDIPEGYSVSREKKERFSLILESASTNQTSMYLCASSLAQFGFNEQFFGPGTRLTVL.

V gene TRBV6-5 combines with J gene TRBJ2-5; 8 bases are shared with TRBD1. V lost 2 bases and J lost 5; bases outside the gene matches: 4. The CDR3 is 14 residues long. From germline, CDR1 is MNHEY and CDR2 SVGAGI. In DNA form, the CDR3 reads TGTGCCAGCAGTTACAGGACAGGGATGGAGACCCAGTACTTC. Translated: CASSYRTGMETQYF.

This chain links TRBV7-9 with TRBJ2-3; 14 bases fit TRBD2. CDR3 length: 18 amino acids. V lost 5 bases to trimming and J lost 4 bases; unmatched junction nucleotides: 11. The germline V gene encodes CDR1 SEHNR and CDR2 FQNEAQ (reference sequence). The CDR3 loop is CASSLRTSGRMYSDTQYF. The CDR3 DNA sequence: TGTGCCAGCAGCCTACGGACTAGCGGGAGGATGTACTCAGATACGCAGTATTTT.

The chain couples TRBV7-9 to TRBJ2-1, with D maybe TRBD2 (5 bases). V was shortened by 7 bases and J by 15 bases, with 19 bases between the two germline ends. The V gene's germline CDR1 is SEHNR and CDR2 FQNEAQ (reference sequence). The CDR3 extends over 12 amino acids. The CDR3 region is CASIDLGGAVFF. For the CDR3, the DNA is TGTGCCAGCATCGACCTCGGCGGAGCGGTGTTCTTC.

The chain is built from TRBV27 and TRBJ2-3, with D unresolved. CDR3 length: 15 amino acids. Germline values: CDR1 MNHEY, CDR2 SMNVEV (reference sequence). Trimming shortened V by 2 bases and J by 4 bases, and 13 bases separated the two germline ends. The CDR3 DNA sequence: TGTGCCAGCAGTTTAGTAGCCGTGTGGTCAGATACGCAGTATTTT. This gives the protein CASSLVAVWSDTQYF.

The chain combines TRBV18 with TRBJ1-4, with D perhaps TRBD1 (5 bases). This CDR3 is built from 16 residues. The V end was cut by 2 bases, the J end by 5 bases, with 15 bases between. Germline V gene lookup returns CDR1 KGHSH and CDR2 LQKENI. The CDR3 loop reads CASSPIRQPENEKLFF. As DNA, the CDR3 is TGTGCCAGCTCACCAATCAGACAGCCCGAAAATGAAAAACTGTTTTTT.

This chain links TRBV5-5 with TRBJ1-2; D perhaps matches TRBD1 (5 bases). From germline, CDR1 is SGHKS and CDR2 YYEKEE (reference sequence). The CDR3 totals 15 residues. V gave up 1 base and J gave up 4 bases, with 14 bases separating them. The CDR3 nucleotides are TGTGCCAGCAGCTTGAGGCCCGGGACGACCTATGGCTACACCTTC. It specifies CASSLRPGTTYGYTF.